These 9 T cell receptor beta chains were sequenced from one sample in a study of blood T cell repertoires in COVID-19. This table comes from immunoSEQ multiplex PCR, and its TCRdb copy is limited to in-frame clones, with some not included. The sample has roughly 420,000 clones; around nine tenths are singletons. Specimen: PBMCs or T cells enriched from blood (not recorded which). The receptor set was obtained from a woman between 25 and 40 years old with acute COVID-19.

The V gene is TRBV24-1, the J gene TRBJ2-7; 8 bases align to TRBD1. V trimming: 2 bases; J trimming: 4 bases; junction bases outside the gene matches: 6. In germline, CDR1 is KGHDR, CDR2 SFDVKD. This CDR3 comprises 15 residues. The CDR3 region is CATSDYQQGVYEQYF. The CDR3 coding sequence is TGTGCCACCAGTGATTACCAACAGGGGGTATACGAGCAGTACTTC.

This clone was seen a handful of times. V and J are TRBV5-5 and TRBJ1-4; D ambiguous. The length of the CDR3 is 13 residues. CDR1 is SGHKS and CDR2 is YYEKEE in the germline V gene (reference sequence). V was trimmed by 2 bases and J by 7 bases, leaving 9 bases between them. CDR3 nucleotide sequence: TGTGCCAGCAGCTTTAGCAAGAGTGAAAAACTGTTTTTT. Amino acid sequence: CASSFSKSEKLFF.

This clone has only a few counts. This rearrangement joins TRBV6-2 or TRBV6-3 to TRBJ1-5; TRBD1 matches at 9 bases. The CDR3 contains 15 residues. V lost 5 bases and J lost 7; bases outside the gene matches: 9. Germline V gives CDR1 MNHEY, CDR2 SVGEGT. The CDR3 is CASSQGQGFSQPQHF. The CDR3 DNA sequence: TGTGCCAGCAGTCAGGGACAGGGATTTTCCCAGCCCCAGCATTTT.

DNA for the CDR3: TGTGCCAGCAGCGAAGACAGGAACTATGGCTACACCTTC. Its translation is CASSEDRNYGYTF. The chain recombines TRBV7-3 with TRBJ1-2; D perhaps matches TRBD1 (6 bases). The CDR3 is 13 residues long. Germline V gives CDR1 SGHTA, CDR2 FQGTGA. Trimming left V 5 bases short and J 2 bases short, with 9 bases between.

This rearrangement joins TRBV7-9 to TRBJ2-2; a weak D match, TRBD2 (6 bases). Germline CDR1 reads SEHNR; CDR2 reads FQNEAQ (reference sequence). The CDR3 covers 12 residues. The V gene lost 4 bases and the J gene lost 13 bases, with 13 bases spanning the gap. CDR3 residues: CASSYVGRRLFF. CDR3 coding DNA: TGTGCCAGCAGCTACGTGGGGAGGCGGCTGTTTTTT.

The chain is built from TRBV5-1 and TRBJ1-3; D gene unclear. Trimming cost V 4 bases and J 3 bases, with 14 bases left between them. The germline V gene encodes CDR1 SGHRS and CDR2 YFSETQ. The CDR3 length is 15 residues. This CDR3 is CASSASGVNGNTIYF. CDR3 nucleotides: TGCGCCAGCAGCGCGTCGGGAGTCAATGGAAACACCATATATTTT.

V is TRBV7-2 and J is TRBJ2-3, with 14 bases fitting TRBD2. CDR1 and CDR2 from the germline V gene are SGHTA and FQGNSA. The CDR3 runs to 16 residues. The trim removed 5 bases at V and 5 bases at J, leaving 6 bases unmatched. The CDR3 spells CASSQTSGGVRDTQYF. CDR3 in DNA: TGTGCCAGCAGCCAGACTAGCGGGGGGGTGAGAGATACGCAGTATTTT. Drawing the rest from reference TRBV7-2 and TRBJ2-3, the complete variable domain is GAGVSQSPSNKVTEKGKDVELRCDPISGHTALYWYRQSLGQGLEFLIYFQGNSAPDKSGLPSDRFSAERTGGSVSTLTIQRTQQEDSAVYLCASSQTSGGVRDTQYFGPGTRLTVL.

The chain couples TRBV6-5 to TRBJ1-1, with D maybe TRBD1 (5 bases). This CDR3 is 13 amino acids long. Trimming pared 7 bases from V and 6 bases from J, leaving 15 bases between. Per germline, CDR1 MNHEY and CDR2 SVGAGI. In DNA form, the CDR3 reads TGTGCCAGCAAAAACTCCCAGGGCCCTGAAGCTTTCTTT. Translation: CASKNSQGPEAFF.

V usage is TRBV24-1 and J usage is TRBJ2-2, with D possibly TRBD1 on 6 matching bases. This CDR3 is 17 amino acids long. Per germline, CDR1 KGHDR and CDR2 SFDVKD. The V and J ends lost 0 bases and 4 bases respectively, with 14 bases between them. The CDR3 DNA is TGTGCCACCAGTGATTTGCTCACTACAGGGTCCACCGGGGAGCTGTTTTTT. This codes for CATSDLLTTGSTGELFF.